The source of this TCR beta chain is a study of neurological immune-mediated disorders. 5'RACE with 10-nucleotide random UMIs generated the cDNA. MiXCR was run by TCRdb on the 5' RACE reads, yielding one entry per CDR3 protein. The sample has tens of thousands of distinct CDR3 sequences, 17% seen once. This clonotype appeared many times. This CDR3 spans 13 amino acids. V was pared by 7 bases and J by 3 bases, with 6 bases of the junction left unmatched. The germline V gene encodes CDR1 SGHRS and CDR2 YFSETQ. The rearrangement joins TRBV5-1 to TRBJ1-2; 7 nucleotides align to TRBD1. Material: PBMCs. The source is a woman aged 40 to 55 in good health. DNA of the CDR3: TGCGCCAGCCCAGATACAGGGGACTATGGCTACACCTTC. It specifies CASPDTGDYGYTF. The entire variable domain, with the rest obtained from reference TRBV5-1 and TRBJ1-2, is as follows: KAGVTQTPRYLIKTRGQQVTLSCSPISGHRSVSWYQQTPGQGLQFLFEYFSETQRNKGNFPGRFSGRQFSNSRSEMNVSTLELGDSALYLCASPDTGDYGYTFGSGTRLTVV.